The following is a T cell receptor beta chain sequence with its context. As yet, its antigen is unknown. The data derive from a study of immune evolution from preneoplasia to lung adenocarcinoma. Profiled with immunoSEQ multiplex PCR; TCRdb holds only in-frame clones, not every one. Found here are about 4,000 clones, under 60% of them singletons; the top ten hold 7.1%. Trimming removed 0 bases from V and 7 bases from J, with 3 bases in between. The CDR3 spans 12 residues. CDR1 is MNHEY, CDR2 SVGAGI, per germline. Study-wide results and caveats: Clonality was highest in normal lung, lower in later-stage lesions apparently.

Sequenced input: FFPE normal lung tissue adjacent to the tumor. The chain employs TRBV6-5 and TRBJ2-2, with D unresolved. This sequence originates from a person aged 45 to 59 with lung adenocarcinoma. The CDR3 region has the DNA TGTGCCAGCAGTTACTCCGGCGGGGAGCTGTTTTTT. Encoded protein: CASSYSGGELFF.